Presented here are 14 T cell receptor beta chains from one specimen sequenced in a study of cytomegalovirus exposure and HLA in healthy donors. Clones were sequenced by immunoSEQ multiplex PCR, and TCRdb holds only the in-frame ones, with some missing. Of roughly 56,000 clones listed, roughly 94% are singletons. Material for sequencing was PBMCs. The receptors here all came from a man aged 18 to 30 in good health and CMV-seronegative.

This chain connects TRBV19 to TRBJ1-1, with TRBD1 as a possible D gene (5 bases). V was clipped by 4 bases and J by 2 bases, with 11 bases between them. CDR1 is LNHDA and CDR2 is SQIVND in the germline V gene (reference sequence). There are 14 residues in the CDR3. The CDR3 sequence is CASSTTGGNTEAFF. DNA of the CDR3: TGTGCCAGTAGTACTACGGGGGGAAACACTGAAGCTTTCTTT. Combining the CDR3 with reference TRBV19 and TRBJ1-1 gives the whole variable domain DGGITQSPKYLFRKEGQNVTLSCEQNLNHDAMYWYRQDPGQGLRLIYYSQIVNDFQKGDIAEGYSVSREKKESFPLTVTSAQKNPTAFYLCASSTTGGNTEAFFGQGTRLTVV.

The gene calls are TRBV5-1 and TRBJ1-2; 12 nucleotides match TRBD1. Germline lookup yields CDR1 SGHRS and CDR2 YFSETQ. The V and J ends lost 4 bases and 7 bases, in that order; junction bases with no gene match: 2. The CDR3 extends over 13 amino acids. Here the CDR3 reads CASSEGQGAGYTF. In DNA, the CDR3 is TGCGCCAGCAGCGAGGGACAGGGGGCTGGCTACACCTTC. The whole variable domain, remainder taken from reference TRBV5-1 and TRBJ1-2, is KAGVTQTPRYLIKTRGQQVTLSCSPISGHRSVSWYQQTPGQGLQFLFEYFSETQRNKGNFPGRFSGRQFSNSRSEMNVSTLELGDSALYLCASSEGQGAGYTFGSGTRLTVV.

V gene TRBV5-4 combines with J gene TRBJ2-1; 9 bases fit TRBD2. CDR1 is SGHNT, CDR2 YYREEE, per germline (reference sequence). CDR3 length: 16 amino acids. J lost 3 bases, V lost 4 bases, and 8 bases had no gene match. CDR3 sequence (DNA): TGTGCCAGCAGCCTCATAGCGGGAGCGAACTACAATGAGCAGTTCTTC. This codes for CASSLIAGANYNEQFF.

This chain links TRBV27 with TRBJ2-4; 8 bases align to TRBD1. The CDR3 covers 17 residues. V dropped 5 bases and J dropped 0; count of bases not matched to a gene: 9. CDR1 and CDR2 from the germline V gene are MNHEY and SMNVEV (reference sequence). CDR3 sequence (DNA): TGTGCCAGCAGTCCTGGGACAGGACGATTAGCCAAAAACATTCAGTACTTC. Translating it yields CASSPGTGRLAKNIQYF.

This chain connects TRBV7-7 to TRBJ1-1; 9 bases match TRBD1. CDR3 length equals 14 residues. Trimming took 5 bases from V and 4 from J; bases not matched to a gene: 5. Germline CDR1 and CDR2: SSHAT and FNYEAQ (reference sequence). The chain's CDR3 is CASSPSDRGTEAFF. CDR3 bases: TGTGCCAGCAGCCCATCGGACAGGGGCACTGAAGCTTTCTTT.

This chain connects TRBV20-1 to TRBJ2-3, with D possibly matching TRBD2 (6 bases). The CDR3 runs to 11 residues. V lost 4 bases and J 11 bases, leaving 13 bases between the germline ends. From germline, CDR1 is DFQATT and CDR2 SNEGSKA (reference sequence). This CDR3 reads CSATVVGGQYF. CDR3 in DNA: TGCAGTGCTACGGTGGTCGGGGGGCAGTATTTT.

The gene calls are TRBV2 and TRBJ2-1, with D possibly TRBD2 on 5 matching bases. CDR1 SNHLY and CDR2 FYNNEI come from the germline V gene. Trimming cost V 6 bases and J 2 bases, with 14 bases left between them. This CDR3 region has 15 residues. The CDR3, as DNA: TGTGCCAGCAGGCCCGCAAGCGGTGCCTACAATGAGCAGTTCTTC. It codes for CASRPASGAYNEQFF.

The chain uses TRBV7-2 and TRBJ1-3; D not resolved. This CDR3 spans 15 amino acids. V lost 1 base and J lost 2, with 9 bases in between. Germline V gene data show CDR1 as SGHTA and CDR2 as FQGNSA. The CDR3 DNA sequence: TGTGCCAGCAGCTTAGTGGACTCCGCTGGAAACACCATATATTTT. Translating gives CASSLVDSAGNTIYF.

This sequence joins TRBV11-3 and TRBJ2-5, with 7 bases aligning to TRBD1. Germline V gene lookup returns CDR1 SGHNT and CDR2 YENEEA. CDR3 length equals 15 residues. Trimming at V came to 5 bases and at J to 1 base, leaving 7 bases not matched to a gene. The CDR3: CASSGTRGPQETQYF. The CDR3 DNA is TGTGCCAGCAGCGGTACAAGGGGGCCCCAAGAGACCCAGTACTTC. The variable domain in full, with the rest retrieved from reference TRBV11-3 and TRBJ2-5, is EAGVVQSPRYKIIEKKQPVAFWCNPISGHNTLYWYLQNLGQGPELLIRYENEEAVDDSQLPKDRFSAERLKGVDSTLKIQPAELGDSAVYLCASSGTRGPQETQYFGPGTRLLVL.

To note about this clone: A read error may produce the germline difference seen at one junction end. The chain carries TRBV18 and TRBJ2-2, with D tentatively TRBD2 (5 bases). This CDR3 is 15 amino acids long. Germline-derived CDR1 and CDR2 are KGHSH and LQKENI. DNA for the CDR3: TGTGCCAGCTCCCCACCTCGGCCGGGGAACGGGGAGCTGTTTTTT. It translates to CASSPPRPGNGELFF.

This chain uses TRBV11-2 with TRBJ2-2, with TRBD2 identical over 9 bases. Germline assignment: CDR1 SGHAT and CDR2 FQNNGV. Germline trimming cut 1 base from V and 5 bases from J; bases unmatched to any gene: 2. The CDR3 runs 15 residues. The CDR3 nucleotides read TGTGCCAGCAGCTTAGGGCTAGCGGGAACCGGGGAGCTGTTTTTT. Translating gives CASSLGLAGTGELFF.

Regarding this clone: Other DNA sequences within the sample encode an identical CDR3. The genes are TRBV28 and TRBJ1-1; D might be TRBD1 (5 bases). The CDR3 is 14 residues long. Germline V gives CDR1 MDHEN, CDR2 SYDVKM. V lost 3 bases and J 2 bases, leaving 10 bases between the germline ends. This chain's CDR3 is CASSLSQGNTEAFF. As DNA, the CDR3 is TGTGCCAGCAGTTTGTCGCAGGGTAACACTGAAGCTTTCTTT.

This clone was observed once. This chain uses TRBV7-2 with TRBJ2-7; D uncertain. CDR3 length: 15 residues. Germline assignment: CDR1 SGHTA and CDR2 FQGNSA. V lost 3 bases and J 2 bases, leaving 14 bases between the germline ends. The CDR3 region is CASSFGLGPTYEQYF. The CDR3 DNA follows: TGTGCCAGCAGCTTCGGATTGGGCCCTACCTACGAGCAGTACTTC.

A single count supports this clone. This chain joins TRBV7-9 and TRBJ1-4; tentatively, D is TRBD1 (5 bases). Germline CDR1 and CDR2: SEHNR and FQNEAQ (reference sequence). V gave up 1 base and J gave up 4 bases, with 10 bases separating them. The CDR3 spans 15 residues. The CDR3 region has the DNA TGTGCCAGCAGCTTAGAAACAGGTTATAATGAAAAACTGTTTTTT. This translates into CASSLETGYNEKLFF.